The 28 T cell receptor beta chains in this list originate from one sample, sequenced in a study of T cells in Graves' hyperthyroidism and ophthalmopathy. RNA transcripts provided the source from which TCR beta CDR3 regions were amplified. HTBI primers drove first-round RT-PCR of the TCR CDR3. A single record per CDR3 protein comes from TCRdb applying MiXCR to the multiplex PCR reads. Among approximately 400,000 distinct CDR3 sequences listed, 14% were seen once. Input material: blood. All receptors come from a woman aged 30 to 39 with Graves' ophthalmopathy.

In this sample, this clonotype turned up many times. The CDR3 sequence is CASSSRTSGNTEAFF. In DNA form, the CDR3 reads TGTGCCAGCAGCTCACGGACGTCGGGGAACACTGAAGCTTTCTTT. V and J are TRBV7-8 and TRBJ1-1, with D unresolved. Germline-derived CDR1 and CDR2 are SGHVS and FQNEAQ. The V end was cut by 4 bases, the J end by 1 base, with 13 bases between. The CDR3 contains 15 residues.

At least ten counts were recorded for this clonotype. The rearrangement links TRBV9 to TRBJ2-3; 11 nucleotides match TRBD2. The CDR3 consists of 18 residues. V was clipped by 0 bases and J by 2 bases; unmatched bases: 8. Germline values: CDR1 SGDLS, CDR2 YYNGEE. CDR3 sequence: CASSVVGLAGGPTDTQYF. In DNA form, the CDR3 reads TGTGCCAGCAGCGTAGTGGGGCTAGCGGGGGGCCCCACAGATACGCAGTATTTT.

This clonotype has a count of ten or more. The gene calls are TRBV7-3 and TRBJ1-1; TRBD1 is a possible D gene (6 bases). V lost 5 bases to trimming and J lost 1 base, with 11 bases between them. Germline CDR1 SGHTA, CDR2 FQGTGA. The CDR3 length is 14 residues. This chain's CDR3 is CASSGGHPNTEAFF. CDR3 coding DNA: TGTGCCAGCAGCGGGGGACACCCGAACACTGAAGCTTTCTTT.

Ten or more counts support this clonotype. The chain couples TRBV6-5 to TRBJ2-4; 7 bases match TRBD1. Looked up from germline, CDR1 is MNHEY and CDR2 is SVGAGI. This CDR3 region has 16 residues. J was trimmed by 1 base and V by 2 bases; bases with no gene match: 5. The CDR3 protein is CASSYLGGAAKNIQYF. Here the CDR3 DNA reads TGTGCCAGCAGTTACCTAGGGGGCGCGGCCAAAAACATTCAGTACTTC.

This clonotype was detected ten times or more. The chain links TRBV28 to TRBJ2-7; D remains unclear. The germline V and J ends were trimmed by 2 bases and 5 bases, with 4 bases remaining between them. Germline lookup yields CDR1 MDHEN and CDR2 SYDVKM. This CDR3 is built from 11 residues. This CDR3 is CASSLNHEQYF. The CDR3 region has the DNA TGTGCCAGCAGTTTAAACCACGAGCAGTACTTC.

On this clonotype itself: A much larger clone differs from this one at a single base, so this may be a read error. The chain employs TRBV5-1 and TRBJ1-1, with D possibly being TRBD1 (6 bases). The CDR3 spans 15 residues. Germline assignment: CDR1 SGHRS and CDR2 YFSETQ. Trimming cost V 4 bases and J 6 bases, with 19 bases left between them. The CDR3: CASSPGGGEDAEAFF. The CDR3 DNA is TGCGCCAGCAGCCCCGGAGGGGGTGAGGACGCTGAAGCTTTCTTT. The whole variable domain, filled in from reference TRBV5-1 and TRBJ1-1, reads KAGVTQTPRYLIKTRGQQVTLSCSPISGHRSVSWYQQTPGQGLQFLFEYFSETQRNKGNFPGRFSGRQFSNSRSEMNVSTLELGDSALYLCASSPGGGEDAEAFFGQGTRLTVV.

In its sample, this clonotype was seen many times. V and J are TRBV19 and TRBJ2-1, with D tentatively TRBD2 (6 bases). V was trimmed by 0 bases and J by 8 bases, leaving 14 bases between them. The CDR3 totals 15 residues. Germline V gives CDR1 LNHDA, CDR2 SQIVND (reference sequence). This chain's CDR3 is CASSIEGGMVHEQFF. In DNA form, the CDR3 reads TGTGCCAGTAGTATAGAGGGAGGTATGGTTCATGAGCAGTTCTTC.

The chain employs TRBV10-2 and TRBJ2-7; D is perhaps TRBD1 (5 bases). V was trimmed by 5 bases and J by 5 bases, leaving 16 bases between them. Germline V gives CDR1 WSHSY, CDR2 SAAADI. The CDR3 runs to 14 residues. This CDR3 reads CASSTRRTRNEQYF. DNA of the CDR3: TGCGCCAGCAGTACCCGCCGGACACGCAACGAGCAGTACTTC.

Remarks on this clonotype: The junction does not match germline at one end; this may be a read error. The chain combines TRBV5-1 with TRBJ2-1; D may be TRBD1 (6 bases). CDR1 and CDR2 from the germline V gene are SGHRS and YFSETQ. This CDR3 contains 14 residues. The CDR3 loop is CASSFGTNYNGQFF. The CDR3 DNA sequence: TGCGCCAGCAGCTTTGGGACAAATTACAATGGGCAGTTCTTC.

This clonotype was observed many times. The V call is TRBV20-1, the J call TRBJ2-7; 11 bases agree with TRBD1. V lost 2 bases and J lost 2; bases outside the gene matches: 8. Germline CDR1 and CDR2: DFQATT and SNEGSKA (reference sequence). CDR3 length: 16 amino acids. CDR3 loop: CSARKGDRGWAYEQYF. The CDR3 region has the DNA TGCAGTGCTAGAAAGGGGGACAGGGGGTGGGCCTACGAGCAGTACTTC.

This clonotype was found a few times. The V gene is TRBV6-1, the J gene TRBJ1-4; TRBD1 matches at 8 bases. The germline gives CDR1 MNHNS, CDR2 SASEGT. CDR3 size: 16 residues. The V gene end was trimmed by 3 bases and the J gene end by 2 bases; junction bases not matched to a gene: 5. DNA of the CDR3: TGTGCCAGCAGTGAGTTGTGGACAGGGACTAATGAAAAACTGTTTTTT. Translated, it gives CASSELWTGTNEKLFF.

This clonotype was observed a few times. The chain carries TRBV4-1 and TRBJ2-2, with D perhaps TRBD2 (5 bases). Germline lookup yields CDR1 MGHRA and CDR2 YSYEKL. Trimming shortened V by 3 bases and J by 0 bases, and 11 bases separated the two germline ends. This CDR3 contains 16 residues. The CDR3 protein is CASSQYSGPNTGELFF. CDR3 nucleotides: TGCGCCAGCAGCCAGTACAGCGGTCCGAACACCGGGGAGCTGTTTTTT.

As regards this clonotype: An end of the junction differs from the germline gene, which may be a read error. The V gene is TRBV6-1, the J gene TRBJ1-4, with 7 bases fitting TRBD1. CDR1 is MNHNS, CDR2 SASEGT, per germline. This CDR3 has 15 residues. CDR3 bases: TGTGCCAACAGTAAGGGGGCGCGGGAGTTGGAAAAACTGTTTTTT. This sequence encodes CANSKGARELEKLFF.

This clonotype was recorded many times. This rearrangement joins TRBV7-6 to TRBJ2-1; 11 bases map to TRBD2. Germline CDR1 reads SGHVS; CDR2 reads FNYEAQ. With V trimmed by 4 bases and J by 5 bases, 7 bases remained unmatched. This CDR3 is 16 amino acids long. The CDR3 DNA reads as TGTGCCAGCAGCTACACTAGCGGGGGAGCCGACAATGAGCAGTTCTTC. This codes for CASSYTSGGADNEQFF.

This clonotype was counted at least ten times. V and J are TRBV7-9 and TRBJ2-3; D not certain. The CDR3 sequence is 13 residues long. With 1 base removed from V and 4 bases from J, the gap between germline ends came to 6 bases. Germline CDR1 is SEHNR and CDR2 is FQNEAQ (reference sequence). CDR3 nucleotide sequence: TGTGCCAGCAGCTTAGGTGTTTCAGATACGCAGTATTTT. It translates to CASSLGVSDTQYF.

This clonotype was observed many times. J is TRBJ2-7 and V is TRBV28; tentatively, D is TRBD2 (6 bases). The germline CDR1 and CDR2 sequences are MDHEN and SYDVKM. Trimming shortened V by 7 bases and J by 3 bases, and 16 bases separated the two germline ends. This CDR3 region has 14 residues. Here the CDR3 reads CASTPVVSGYEQYF. The CDR3 bases are TGTGCCAGCACCCCGGTAGTTAGCGGCTACGAGCAGTACTTC. The complete variable domain, with remaining parts taken from reference TRBV28 and TRBJ2-7, reads DVKVTQSSRYLVKRTGEKVFLECVQDMDHENMFWYRQDPGLGLRLIYFSYDVKMKEKGDIPEGYSVSREKKERFSLILESASTNQTSMYLCASTPVVSGYEQYFGPGTRLTVT.

This clonotype was detected ten times or more. V gene TRBV11-2 combines with J gene TRBJ2-1, with 7 nucleotides matching TRBD2. The J segment lost 5 bases and the V segment lost 2 bases, leaving 3 bases of the junction unmatched. The CDR3 extends over 14 amino acids. Germline assignment: CDR1 SGHAT and CDR2 FQNNGV. CDR3 DNA sequence: TGTGCCAGCAGCTTATGGGGGGGGGACAATGAGCAGTTCTTC. This codes for CASSLWGGDNEQFF.

This clonotype was observed at least ten times. The V gene is TRBV6-1, the J gene TRBJ2-5; 10 nucleotides line up with TRBD2. The CDR3 extends over 16 amino acids. Germline CDR1 and CDR2: MNHNS and SASEGT. Losses at the gene ends were 3 bases for V and 4 bases for J; bases not matched to a gene: 8. CDR3 sequence reads: CASSDSGTSVGETQYF. For the CDR3, the DNA is TGTGCCAGCAGTGACTCCGGGACTAGCGTCGGAGAGACCCAGTACTTC.

Concerning this clonotype itself: Being one base from a much bigger clone, this may be a read error. The J gene is TRBJ1-2, the V gene TRBV20-1; the D is unclear. The CDR3 sequence is 13 residues long. Germline assignment: CDR1 DFQATT and CDR2 SNEGSKA (reference sequence). Trimming cost V 0 bases and J 0 bases, with 5 bases left between them. CDR3 DNA sequence: TGCAGTGCTAGAGAGGCAGCTAACTATGGCTACACCTTC. It codes for CSAREAANYGYTF.

This clonotype was counted many times. This sequence joins TRBV20-1 and TRBJ2-7; 11 nucleotides align to TRBD1. The CDR3 runs to 14 residues. CDR1 DFQATT and CDR2 SNEGSKA come from the germline V gene (reference sequence). The J segment lost 2 bases and the V segment lost 5 bases, leaving 5 bases of the junction unmatched. CDR3 amino acids: CSAPGTGGTYEQYF. Written as DNA, the CDR3 is TGCAGTGCTCCCGGGACAGGGGGAACCTACGAGCAGTACTTC.

The sample holds many counts of this clonotype. V gene TRBV7-2 combines with J gene TRBJ2-3; a weak D match, TRBD2 (7 bases). The germline V gene has CDR1 SGHTA and CDR2 FQGNSA. This CDR3 has 14 residues. V shed 1 base and J shed 8 bases, with 13 bases lying between them. The CDR3 here is CASSLVGGPGTQYF. CDR3 DNA: TGTGCCAGCAGCTTAGTGGGGGGGCCTGGTACGCAGTATTTT.

In this sample, this clonotype turned up many times. The chain uses TRBV4-1 and TRBJ2-3; TRBD2 agrees at 13 bases. Germline V gene sequence: CDR1 MGHRA, CDR2 YSYEKL. V shed 0 bases and J 5 bases; nucleotides not matched to a gene: 14. The CDR3 has 20 amino acids. CDR3 coding DNA: TGCGCCAGCAGCCAAGATATTGTGGCCGGGACTAGCGGGGTTCGAGATACGCAGTATTTT. Its protein product is CASSQDIVAGTSGVRDTQYF.

This clonotype was seen a handful of times. The chain joins TRBV27 to TRBJ2-3, with 14 bases that match TRBD2. CDR1 and CDR2 from the germline V gene are MNHEY and SMNVEV (reference sequence). Germline trimming cut 5 bases from V and 6 bases from J; bases unmatched to any gene: 7. The CDR3 length is 16 residues. The CDR3 region has the DNA TGTGCCAGCAGTCAGACTAGCGGGGGGGCCCCCGATACGCAGTATTTT. It codes for CASSQTSGGAPDTQYF.

This clonotype was observed many times. The V call is TRBV24-1, the J call TRBJ1-1; possibly TRBD1 for D (6 bases). The CDR3 runs 14 residues. Trimming took 2 bases from V and 5 from J, leaving 11 bases between them. Germline loops: CDR1 KGHDR, CDR2 SFDVKD. The CDR3 bases are TGTGCCACCAGTGATTCGTCAGGGGAAACTGAAGCTTTCTTT. Protein sequence: CATSDSSGETEAFF.

This clonotype showed up just a few times. This rearrangement joins TRBV6-1 to TRBJ2-7; D is uncertain. V was cut by 6 bases and J by 0 bases, with 9 bases left in between. There are 13 residues in the CDR3. Germline lookup yields CDR1 MNHNS and CDR2 SASEGT. As DNA, the CDR3 is TGTGCCAGCAGCCACGTGAGCTCCTACGAGCAGTACTTC. Its protein product is CASSHVSSYEQYF.

This clonotype was detected many times. This chain links TRBV3-1 with TRBJ1-2, with 8 bases that match TRBD1. CDR3 length equals 14 residues. The germline CDR1 and CDR2 sequences are LGHDT and YNNKEL (reference sequence). The ends lost 4 bases at V and 7 bases at J; junction bases unmatched: 8. The CDR3 loop is CASSPPLTGGGYTF. CDR3 nucleotide sequence: TGTGCCAGCAGCCCCCCCTTAACAGGGGGTGGCTACACCTTC. The full variable domain, in which reference TRBV3-1 and TRBJ1-2 provide the parts outside the CDR3, is DTAVSQTPKYLVTQMGNDKSIKCEQNLGHDTMYWYKQDSKKFLKIMFSYNNKELIINETVPNRFSPKSPDKAHLNLHINSLELGDSAVYFCASSPPLTGGGYTFGSGTRLTVV.

This clonotype was detected only a few times. J is TRBJ2-5 and V is TRBV5-1; weak D call: TRBD2 (5 bases). Trimming shortened V by 1 base and J by 0 bases, and 10 bases separated the two germline ends. The CDR3 extends over 15 amino acids. CDR1 and CDR2 from the germline V gene are SGHRS and YFSETQ. The CDR3 DNA reads as TGCGCCAGCAGCTTGACGGGGTTCTACCAAGAGACCCAGTACTTC. Its translation: CASSLTGFYQETQYF.

This clonotype has at least ten counts. This sequence joins TRBV7-2 and TRBJ2-7; tentatively, D is TRBD1 (6 bases). From germline, CDR1 is SGHTA and CDR2 FQGNSA. V gave up 2 bases and J gave up 6 bases, with 17 bases separating them. The CDR3 runs to 15 residues. The CDR3 loop reads CASSLWTATGSEQYF. Here the CDR3 DNA reads TGTGCCAGCAGCTTATGGACCGCAACAGGGTCCGAGCAGTACTTC.